Presented here are 6 T cell receptor beta chains from one specimen sequenced in a study of blood T cell repertoires in COVID-19. Using immunoSEQ multiplex PCR, the repertoire was profiled, and TCRdb retains in-frame clones only, with some absent. The table has tens of thousands of clones, roughly 86% seen once. The sequenced sample consisted of peripheral blood. The receptors were sampled from a man aged 45-65 years with active or convalescent COVID-19.

This clone has more than one count but fewer than ten. The V and J genes are TRBV19 and TRBJ1-6, with TRBD1 matching over 11 bases. CDR3 length: 16 amino acids. Germline CDR1 is LNHDA and CDR2 is SQIVND (reference sequence). V shed 10 bases and J 6 bases; nucleotides not matched to a gene: 11. The CDR3 DNA sequence: TGTGCCACACGGGACAGGGGGACCGTCTTTAATTCACCCCTCCACTTT. Protein sequence: CATRDRGTVFNSPLHF. The full variable domain, rest sourced from reference TRBV19 and TRBJ1-6, is DGGITQSPKYLFRKEGQNVTLSCEQNLNHDAMYWYRQDPGQGLRLIYYSQIVNDFQKGDIAEGYSVSREKKESFPLTVTSAQKNPTAFYLCATRDRGTVFNSPLHFGNGTRLTVT.

V is TRBV24-1 and J is TRBJ1-2, with 11 bases aligning to TRBD1. Trimming took 2 bases from V and 5 from J; bases not matched to a gene: 3. The CDR3 spans 15 residues. The germline V gene encodes CDR1 KGHDR and CDR2 SFDVKD. CDR3 amino acids: CATSDSGTGGYGYTF. DNA of the CDR3: TGTGCCACCAGTGATTCCGGGACAGGGGGGTATGGCTACACCTTC.

This clone showed up just once. The rearrangement links TRBV6-4 to TRBJ2-4; perhaps TRBD2 as D (5 bases). Germline CDR1 reads MRHNA; CDR2 reads SNTAGT. The ends were cut back, 0 bases at V and 1 base at J, with 13 bases in the middle. The CDR3 covers 17 residues. Here the CDR3 DNA reads TGTGCCAGCAGTGACTCGACCGGGATTATGGCCAAAAACATTCAGTACTTC. Protein product: CASSDSTGIMAKNIQYF.

The chain carries TRBV19 and TRBJ1-2; perhaps TRBD1 as D (6 bases). The CDR3 is 13 residues long. Trimming took 4 bases from V and 5 from J, leaving 11 bases between them. Germline V gene lookup returns CDR1 LNHDA and CDR2 SQIVND (reference sequence). In DNA form, the CDR3 reads TGTGCCAGTAGTACGACAGGTGATTATGGCTACACCTTC. Translation gives CASSTTGDYGYTF.

The rearrangement uses TRBV29-1 and TRBJ1-5, with 8 bases matching TRBD1. V was clipped by 5 bases and J by 7 bases; unmatched bases: 7. This CDR3 is built from 13 residues. Germline CDR1 and CDR2: SQVTM and ANQGSEA. In DNA form, the CDR3 reads TGCAGCGTTATGACAGGGGAAGGCCAGCCCCAGCATTTT. Amino acid sequence: CSVMTGEGQPQHF.

This chain connects TRBV7-2 to TRBJ1-1, with 8 positions matching TRBD1. The CDR3 has 15 residues. V lost 0 bases and J lost 1; bases outside the gene matches: 1. CDR1 and CDR2 (germline): SGHTA, FQGNSA. CDR3 sequence (DNA): TGTGCCAGCAGCTTAGCGGGGACAGGGAACACTGAAGCTTTCTTT. Residues: CASSLAGTGNTEAFF.